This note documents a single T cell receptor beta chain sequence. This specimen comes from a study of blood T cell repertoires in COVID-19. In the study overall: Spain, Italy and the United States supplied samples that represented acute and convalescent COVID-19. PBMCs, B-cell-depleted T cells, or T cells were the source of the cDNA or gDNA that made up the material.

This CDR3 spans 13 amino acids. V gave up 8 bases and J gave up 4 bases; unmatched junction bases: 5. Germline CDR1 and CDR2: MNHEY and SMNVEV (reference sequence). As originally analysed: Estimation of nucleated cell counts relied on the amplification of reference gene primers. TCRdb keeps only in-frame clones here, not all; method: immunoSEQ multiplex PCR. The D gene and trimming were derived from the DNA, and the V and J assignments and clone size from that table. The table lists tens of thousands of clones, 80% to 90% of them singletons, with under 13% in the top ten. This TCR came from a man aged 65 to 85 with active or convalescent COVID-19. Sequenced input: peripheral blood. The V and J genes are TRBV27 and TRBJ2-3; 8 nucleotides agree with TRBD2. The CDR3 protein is CASGGTRADTQYF. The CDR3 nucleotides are TGTGCCAGCGGTGGGACTAGAGCAGATACGCAGTATTTT.